One TCR beta chain is described in this entry. This clone was observed a single time. It lacks a known antigen. The record has no base qualities; no much larger clone is one base away. The CDR3 regions of human TCRbeta chains were subjected to immunosequencing. Per the source publication's procedure: TCRs in the repertoires were compared against a reference library of SARS-CoV-2-specific TCRs that had been generated with the MIRA antigen-specificity platform. Breadth meant the fraction of unique TCRs that were SARS-CoV-2-associated, whereas depth meant the fraction of total T cells that were SARS-CoV-2-associated. Using the MIRA data, each spike-specific TCR was assigned both to the spike region to which the TCR was reactive and to a CD4 or CD8 class. Log10-transformed breadth and depth values were compared by one-way ANOVA with Sidak's multiple comparisons tests. TCRdb took over this immuneACCESS table, retaining in-frame rearrangements with V and J assigned. Such tables are incomplete; in checked studies, under half of the missing clones stem from an unresolved V gene, and the remainder is unexplained. For V, J and clone size, that table is used; D and trimming come from the DNA. The sample table contains 130,000 or so clones; only one count was recorded for 70% to 90% of them. More than 7.5% of the sample is held by the ten biggest clonotypes.

The sample comes from a study of T cell responses to AZD1222 COVID-19 vaccine (dated by TCRdb to about 2021). At the level of the whole study: AZD1222 recipients given second doses at about 4 weeks or at about 12 weeks were pooled, since spike-specific TCR depth and breadth were not found to differ between the two schedules. TCR sequencing was performed for 230 to 250 trial participants, of whom some 200 were given two doses of AZD1222 and some 26 were given two doses of MenACWY control vaccine. Trial participants were enrolled by age into subgroups of 18-55, 56-69 and 70-plus years, and around 150, 28 and 57 TCR-sequenced participants, respectively, were included in these subgroups. Overall study results and their limits: Only a handful of AZD1222 recipients were SARS-CoV-2 seropositive at baseline, limiting conclusions about previously exposed vaccinees. Reportedly, almost half of the unique spike-specific TCRs recognized epitopes lying outside the regions that are mutated in the B.1.351 and B.1.1.7 variants. No day 14 peak-response samples were available, so repertoires were characterized only after the peak T cell response. Most participants were white British and females outnumbered males, and the authors suggested that clonal diversity may have been underestimated. The 56-69-year group was small, and its depth increase did not reach significance, likely because of low power. After two AZD1222 doses, spike-specific TCR breadth and depth were significantly higher than at day 0 and than in MenACWY recipients. CD4 TCRs associated with the vaccine covered the entire spike protein, and the dominant responses were in regions 160-218 and 743-854.

Read against the paper, the sample's time point label means: baseline before first vaccination. Vaccinee samples were obtained from the UK trials COV001 and COV002, which included a single-blind randomized controlled phase 2/3 trial of AZD1222 (ChAdOx1 nCoV-19) in healthy adults. For TCRbeta chain sequencing, PBMC samples from trial participants were taken at day 0 and at day 28 after the second dose. CDR1 and CDR2 were assigned from the germline V gene as SGDLS and YYNGEE. V loses 3 bases at its end and J loses 0 bases; junction bases beyond the gene matches: 13. Taken from cysteine to phenylalanine, the CDR3 has 19 residues. Just the 57-base CDR3 DNA is kept, in frame starting at base 1.

The clonotype was recovered from an adult in good health. Here the chain combines TRBV9 and TRBJ2-3; TRBD2 matches 10 bases in the middle. The sequences come from peripheral blood, collected on day 0 of AZD1222 vaccination. The DNA sequence is as follows: TGTGCCAGCAGCGGCCCCGGAATAGCGGGAGGCTCTAGCACAGATACGCAGTATTTT. Its translation is CASSGPGIAGGSSTDTQYF.